Listed below are T cell receptor beta chains from one sample, sequenced in a study of shared clonotypes between healthy human individuals. Profiling relied on immunoSEQ multiplex PCR, and the TCRdb table lists in-frame clones only, not all of them. The sample holds 190,000 or so clones, approximately 95% seen once. Sequencing input: naive CD4+ T cells sorted from blood. All receptors derive from a woman in her twenties or thirties in good health. Both conserved end residues are trimmed from each CDR3. D genes are given only for firm matches.

D	J	V	CDR3
TRBD2	TRBJ2-7	TRBV28	ASSLSPSLAAKPYEQY
TRBD2	TRBJ2-6	TRBV4-1	ASSRLAGGSSGANVLT
NA	TRBJ2-7	TRBV11-2	ASSPRDYEQY
NA	TRBJ1-2	TRBV28	ASSLILAYTNYGYT
TRBD2	TRBJ2-7	TRBV7-8	ASSLRRLAGVHEQY
NA	NA	TRBV6-6	ASSSSRAFSEQY
TRBD2	NA	TRBV10-3	AISDYRPGRAGEQY
NA	TRBJ2-1	TRBV11-2	ASSYDGVSNEQF
NA	TRBJ2-1	TRBV11-2	ASSPLLGSSYNEQF
NA	TRBJ2-7	TRBV6-1	ASRSDLYEQY
NA	NA	TRBV7-9	ASSRGREQY
TRBD1	TRBJ2-7	TRBV5-4	ASSLRDRASYEQY
TRBD2	TRBJ2-3	TRBV11-2	ASRRHLAGGGLTDTQY
NA	TRBJ1-5	TRBV21-1	ASSTQGGTGGIMPQH
NA	TRBJ1-1	TRBV28	ASTETRVANTEAF
TRBD1	TRBJ1-1	TRBV9	ASNVDREITEAF
NA	TRBJ1-1	TRBV10-3	AINSKRDGTEAF
NA	TRBJ1-1	TRBV10-3	AISEAGTGTEAF
NA	TRBJ1-5	TRBV6-5	ASSYGRNNQPQH
NA	TRBJ1-5	TRBV10-2	ASGGTQNSNQPQH
NA	TRBJ2-7	TRBV4-1	ASSQASSAGSSYEQY
NA	TRBJ2-7	TRBV6-5	ASSYTGTENYEQY
NA	TRBJ2-7	TRBV28	ASMSGVHEQY
NA	TRBJ1-1	TRBV6-1	ASSLTNWEGRAF
NA	TRBJ1-2	TRBV5-1	ASSLGFSGRPGGYT
NA	TRBJ2-2	TRBV30	ACPWGALSTGELF
NA	TRBJ2-7	TRBV28	ASSLVGTSSYEQY
NA	TRBJ2-3	TRBV9	ASSVGTQGTDTQY
NA	TRBJ2-3	TRBV7-6	ASSSKAGPGITQY
NA	TRBJ2-7	TRBV28	ASSSTKYEQY
TRBD2	TRBJ2-1	TRBV11-3	ASFHRRTSGRRDEQF
NA	NA	TRBV27	ASSLSSGYEQY
NA	TRBJ1-5	TRBV4-3	ASSQVLGVNQPQH